The rows below give T cell receptor beta chains drawn from one sample of a study of neurological immune-mediated disorders. A single record per CDR3 protein comes from TCRdb applying MiXCR to the 5' RACE reads. The table records 50,000 to 80,000 distinct CDR3 sequences, 4.5% of them present only once. The source material was PBMCs. The receptors come from a man aged 25-40 years with multiple sclerosis. Each CDR3 is given with its conserved first and last residue. The D gene is left open where the match is weak. The size field is filled for only some rows; it gives once, few, many or a size class.

v_call	j_call	clone_size	d_call	cdr3_aa	cdr3_nt
TRBV5-5	TRBJ2-2	many	NA	CASSLSSEELFF	TGTGCCAGCAGCTTGTCTAGCGAGGAGCTGTTTTTT
TRBV24-1	TRBJ2-3	many	TRBD1	CATSEGGQGTDTQYF	TGTGCCACCAGTGAAGGGGGACAGGGCACAGATACGCAGTATTTT
TRBV10-3	TRBJ2-4	few	NA	CAISDGQTKNIQYF	TGTGCCATCAGTGACGGCCAGACCAAAAACATTCAGTACTTC
TRBV20-1	TRBJ2-3	many	TRBD2	CSAAGTSGSSSTDTQYF	TGCAGTGCGGCCGGGACTAGCGGATCTTCTAGCACAGATACGCAGTATTTT
TRBV5-1	TRBJ1-4	many	TRBD1	CASSVQGDDEKLFF	TGCGCCAGCAGCGTTCAGGGGGATGATGAAAAACTGTTTTTT
TRBV6-5	TRBJ1-1	NA	NA	CAVIPGGRVTEAFF	TGTGCCGTTATCCCCGGGGGCAGGGTCACTGAAGCTTTCTTT
TRBV4-1	TRBJ1-1	many	NA	CASSQALGRENTEAFF	TGCGCCAGCAGCCAAGCACTGGGACGGGAGAACACTGAAGCTTTCTTT
TRBV5-1	TRBJ1-1	few	NA	CASSPHQGVNTEAFF	TGCGCCAGCAGCCCCCACCAGGGCGTGAACACTGAAGCTTTCTTT
TRBV5-1	TRBJ2-1	NA	TRBD1	CASSRTGIGNEQFF	TGCGCCAGCAGCCGGACAGGGATTGGTAATGAGCAGTTCTTC
TRBV18	TRBJ1-1	many	NA	CASSPDSSNTEAFF	TGTGCCAGCTCCCCCGACAGTTCGAACACTGAAGCTTTCTTT
TRBV20-1	TRBJ2-5	few	TRBD2	CSARPNGGGRGQETQYF	TGCAGTGCTAGACCCAATGGGGGGGGGAGGGGCCAAGAGACCCAGTACTTC
TRBV6-6	TRBJ2-1	many	NA	CASSPAGEQFF	TGTGCCAGCAGTCCAGCCGGTGAGCAGTTCTTC
TRBV20-1	TRBJ2-2	many	TRBD2	CSAPSGGQNTGELFF	TGCAGTGCCCCTAGCGGGGGACAGAACACCGGGGAGCTGTTTTTT
TRBV27	TRBJ1-5	many	TRBD1	CASSSGQGGQPQHF	TGTGCCAGCAGCTCAGGACAGGGAGGTCAGCCCCAGCATTTT
TRBV7-8	TRBJ2-2	many	TRBD2	CASSRPRAGVGIGELFF	TGTGCCAGCAGCCGCCCTCGAGCGGGGGTTGGGATCGGGGAGCTGTTTTTT
TRBV5-5	TRBJ1-5	many	NA	CASSLFPADSNQPQHF	TGTGCCAGCAGCTTGTTCCCAGCGGATAGCAATCAGCCCCAGCATTTT
TRBV7-8	TRBJ1-4	many	TRBD1	CASSAHRGLEEKLFF	TGTGCCAGCAGCGCACACAGGGGGCTGGAGGAAAAACTGTTTTTT
TRBV9	TRBJ2-3	many	TRBD2	CASSAGTSVIYRDTQYF	TGTGCCAGCAGCGCCGGGACTAGCGTTATTTACAGGGATACGCAGTATTTT
TRBV7-3	TRBJ2-2	many	NA	CASSPEPVGENTGELFF	TGTGCCAGCAGCCCCGAACCCGTGGGGGAAAACACCGGGGAGCTGTTTTTT
TRBV27	TRBJ1-2	medium-sized	TRBD1	CASSWKAGGFGYTF	TGTGCCAGCAGTTGGAAGGCAGGGGGCTTTGGCTACACCTTC
TRBV5-5	TRBJ1-1	many	NA	CASSLEGWNTEAFF	TGTGCCAGCAGCTTGGAGGGATGGAACACTGAAGCTTTCTTT
TRBV6-1	TRBJ1-1	many	TRBD1	CASWDRGYTEAFF	TGTGCCAGCTGGGACAGGGGGTATACTGAAGCTTTCTTT
TRBV20-1	TRBJ1-1	NA	NA	CSASPGGRSTEAFF	TGCAGTGCTAGCCCCGGAGGACGCTCGACTGAAGCTTTCTTT
TRBV7-9	TRBJ2-5	many	NA	CASRLTVNEGTQYF	TGTGCCAGCAGATTAACAGTAAATGAGGGGACCCAGTACTTC
TRBV5-5	TRBJ1-4	many	NA	CASSLAEGKLFF	TGTGCCAGCAGCTTGGCGGAAGGAAAACTGTTTTTT
TRBV14	TRBJ1-1	many	NA	CASSQGDGRVAFF	TGTGCCAGCAGCCAAGGAGATGGCAGGGTGGCTTTCTTT
TRBV29-1	TRBJ1-2	few	TRBD1	CSVSQGDGYTF	TGCAGCGTGTCACAGGGGGATGGCTACACCTTC
TRBV5-1	TRBJ2-1	few	TRBD2	CASSLGGNSAYNEQFF	TGCGCCAGCAGCCTGGGGGGGAATAGTGCCTACAATGAGCAGTTCTTC
TRBV29-1	TRBJ2-3	many	NA	CSVEPLGGQYF	TGCAGCGTTGAACCTCTCGGGGGGCAGTATTTT
TRBV28	TRBJ1-3	few	NA	CASSFVQLLGNTIYF	TGTGCCAGCAGTTTCGTACAGCTCCTTGGAAACACCATATATTTT
TRBV5-1	TRBJ1-2	NA	NA	CASSDGKGPRYGGYTF	TGCGCCAGCAGCGATGGTAAGGGACCCCGGTACGGAGGCTACACCTTC
TRBV4-1	TRBJ1-2	many	NA	CASSPPDRANYGYTF	TGCGCCAGCAGCCCGCCTGATAGGGCTAACTATGGCTACACCTTC
TRBV20-1	TRBJ2-3	many	NA	CSAVTGKVTDTQYF	TGCAGTGCTGTCACAGGGAAGGTTACAGATACGCAGTATTTT
TRBV20-1	TRBJ1-6	few	NA	CSARDNSPLHF	TGCAGTGCTAGAGACAATTCACCCCTCCACTTT